This record covers a single TCR beta chain. The CDR3 spans 14 residues. CDR1 is SNHLY and CDR2 is FYNNEI in the germline V gene. The data originate from a study of blood T cells in healthy people across ages. A second PCR, run for roughly 7 to 12 cycles, used a sample-barcoded 5' primer plus a J-beta primer mix. MiXCR, applied by TCRdb to the 5' RACE reads, yields one record per CDR3 protein. The repertoire holds over 700,000 distinct CDR3 sequences, with roughly 50% as singletons. The chain links TRBV2 to TRBJ2-4, with a weak D call TRBD2 (6 bases). The tail of the sequence fits TRBJ2-7 better, so the J call may be wrong. Material: blood. The clonotype was recovered from an elderly man in good health. The DNA of the CDR3 is TGTGCCAGCAGTGAACTCGGGGGAGGTGGCGAGCAGTACTTC. Protein: CASSELGGGGEQYF.